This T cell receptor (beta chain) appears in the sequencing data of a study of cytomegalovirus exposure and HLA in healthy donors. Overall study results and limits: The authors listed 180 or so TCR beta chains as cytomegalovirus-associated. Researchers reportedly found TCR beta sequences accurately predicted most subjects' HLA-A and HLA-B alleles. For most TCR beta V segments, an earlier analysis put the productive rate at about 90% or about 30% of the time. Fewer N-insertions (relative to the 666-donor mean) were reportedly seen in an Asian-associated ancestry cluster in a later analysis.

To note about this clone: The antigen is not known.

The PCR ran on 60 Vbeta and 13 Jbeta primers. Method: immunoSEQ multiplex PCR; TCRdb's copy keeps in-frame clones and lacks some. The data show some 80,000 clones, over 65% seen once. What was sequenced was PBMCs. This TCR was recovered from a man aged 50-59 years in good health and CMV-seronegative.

The CDR3 DNA follows: TGTGCCAGCTCACGGGACATTGAAGAGACCCAGTACTTC. This codes for CASSRDIEETQYF. The chain recombines TRBV18 with TRBJ2-5; the D gene is possibly TRBD1 (6 bases). The CDR3 has 13 amino acids. The V end lost 4 bases, the J end lost 3 bases, and 9 bases lay between the germline ends. Germline V CDR1 and CDR2: KGHSH, LQKENI.